The 9 T cell receptor beta chains below all came from one sample that was sequenced in a study of CXCR3-negative and CXCR3-positive naive CD8 T cells. 5' RACE that incorporated UMI labels was used to prepare the TRB cDNA libraries. TCRdb reprocessed the 5' RACE reads and reports one entry per CDR3 protein, with no DNA. The listing contains 55,000 to 75,000 distinct CDR3 sequences. For these TCRs, the target antigens are not known. Points from the study as a whole: In CXCR3-positive naive cells, the TRB CDR3s were more hydrophobic than in CXCR3-negative naive cells.

Sequencing was carried out using naive CXCR3+ CD8+ T cells from blood. Specified subset: CD45RO-CCR7+CD27+CD95- naive CD8+ T cells expressing CXCR3 (TNR3+). Receptor source: a human donor in good health. Some clones in this sample may be carry-over from other donors' samples.

CDR3 in amino acids: CASSDQVRADTQYF. The chain has TRBV2 and TRBJ2-3. Germline V gene lookup returns CDR1 SNHLY and CDR2 FYNNEI. This CDR3 spans 14 amino acids.

The chain has TRBV4-3 and TRBJ2-1; TCRdb proposes TRBD1, but this gene call is untestable without DNA. In germline, CDR1 is LGHNA, CDR2 YSLEER. The CDR3 has 17 residues. The CDR3 protein is CASSHSRPGTGVNEQFF.

This CDR3 reads CSAAGGGAYEQYF. The chain combines TRBV20-1 with TRBJ2-7; TCRdb names TRBD2, which stays unverified in the absence of DNA. CDR3 length equals 13 residues. Germline CDR1 reads DFQATT; CDR2 reads SNEGSKA (reference sequence).

The chain uses TRBV15 and TRBJ1-5; TCRdb calls TRBD1, which cannot be checked without DNA. The CDR3 consists of 12 residues. Germline CDR1 reads LNHNV; CDR2 reads YYDKDF (reference sequence). The CDR3 is CATQGGNQPQHF.

The chain's CDR3 is CASSPDRTTLYEQYF. The chain has TRBV28 and TRBJ2-7; the TCRdb call, TRBD1, lacks DNA for checking. CDR3 length: 15 amino acids. Germline CDR1 MDHEN, CDR2 SYDVKM.

V and J are TRBV7-9 and TRBJ2-1; no DNA is available, so the TRBD1 call from TCRdb remains unchecked. The CDR3 has 15 amino acids. CDR1 SEHNR and CDR2 FQNEAQ come from the germline V gene (reference sequence). CDR3 region: CASSLRAGEYNEQFF.

The CDR3 reads CSARRSGGNTYEQYF. The genes are TRBV20-1 and TRBJ2-7; TCRdb calls TRBD1, which cannot be checked without DNA. The CDR3 runs 15 residues. Germline CDR1 reads DFQATT; CDR2 reads SNEGSKA (reference sequence).

The V gene is TRBV7-9, the J gene TRBJ2-1. There are 11 residues in the CDR3. CDR1 SEHNR and CDR2 FQNEAQ come from the germline V gene (reference sequence). This CDR3 reads CASSPPTEQFF.

This sequence joins TRBV14 and TRBJ1-1. Germline V gene lookup returns CDR1 SGHDN and CDR2 FVKESK. CDR3 size: 13 residues. This CDR3 is CASSQFHVSEAFF.